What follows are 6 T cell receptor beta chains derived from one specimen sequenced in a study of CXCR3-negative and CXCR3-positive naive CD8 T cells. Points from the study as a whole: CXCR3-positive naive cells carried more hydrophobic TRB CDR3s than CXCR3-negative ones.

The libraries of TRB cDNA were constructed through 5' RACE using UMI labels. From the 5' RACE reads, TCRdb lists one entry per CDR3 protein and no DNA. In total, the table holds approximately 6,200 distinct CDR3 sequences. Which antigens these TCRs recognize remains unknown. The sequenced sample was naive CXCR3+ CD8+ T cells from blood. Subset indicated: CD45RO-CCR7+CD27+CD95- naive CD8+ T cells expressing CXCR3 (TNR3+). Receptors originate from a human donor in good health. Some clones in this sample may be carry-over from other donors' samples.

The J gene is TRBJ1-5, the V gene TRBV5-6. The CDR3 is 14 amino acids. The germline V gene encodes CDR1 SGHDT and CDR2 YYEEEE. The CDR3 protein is CASSYHSDGQPQHF.

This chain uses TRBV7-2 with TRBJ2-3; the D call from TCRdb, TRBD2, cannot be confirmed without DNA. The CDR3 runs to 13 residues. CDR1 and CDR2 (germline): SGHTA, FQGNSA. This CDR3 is CASSTTPPDTQYF.

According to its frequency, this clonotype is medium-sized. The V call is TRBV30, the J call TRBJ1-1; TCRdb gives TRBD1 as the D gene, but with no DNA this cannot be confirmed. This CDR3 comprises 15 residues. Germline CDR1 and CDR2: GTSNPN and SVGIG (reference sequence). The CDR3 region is CAWSVPRVSFTEAFF.

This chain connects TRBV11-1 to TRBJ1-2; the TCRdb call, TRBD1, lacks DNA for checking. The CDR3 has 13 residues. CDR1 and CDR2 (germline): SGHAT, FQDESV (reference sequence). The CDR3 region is CASSHATFYGYTF. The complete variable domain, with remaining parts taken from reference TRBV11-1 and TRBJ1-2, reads EAEVAQSPRYKITEKSQAVAFWCDPISGHATLYWYRQILGQGPELLVQFQDESVVDDSQLPKDRFSAERLKGVDSTLKIQPAELGDSAMYLCASSHATFYGYTFGSGTRLTVV.

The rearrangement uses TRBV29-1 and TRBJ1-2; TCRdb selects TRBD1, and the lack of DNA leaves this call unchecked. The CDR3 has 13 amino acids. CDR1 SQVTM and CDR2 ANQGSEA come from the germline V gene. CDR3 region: CSVTAGGSYGYTF.

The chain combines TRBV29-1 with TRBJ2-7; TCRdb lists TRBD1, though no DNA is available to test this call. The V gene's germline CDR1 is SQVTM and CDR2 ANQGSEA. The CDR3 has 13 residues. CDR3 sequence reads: CSVDGTASYEQYF.